These T cell receptor beta chains were read from a single sample in a study of blood T cell repertoires in COVID-19. Clones were read by immunoSEQ multiplex PCR, and TCRdb kept only the in-frame ones, dropping some. The data contain over 100,000 clones, over 70% of them singletons. The sequencing sample was made of peripheral blood. The receptors were gathered from a human donor in a cohort sampled during active or convalescent COVID-19. Both conserved end residues are part of each CDR3. A D gene is named only where the DNA matches it firmly. Clone size is not always given. Where it is, it says once, few, many or a class for expanded clones.

v_call	clone_size	j_call	d_call	cdr3_nt	cdr3_aa
TRBV18	NA	TRBJ2-5	NA	TGTGCCAGCTCACCATACCGGGCGACAGGTAGTGGCTCGGAGACCCAGTACTTC	CASSPYRATGSGSETQYF
TRBV7-2	NA	TRBJ1-2	TRBD1	TGTGCCAGCAGCTTAGTAGCGGGACAGGGCTATGGCTACACCTTC	CASSLVAGQGYGYTF
TRBV27	NA	TRBJ2-2	TRBD2	TGTGCCAGCAGACCTCTAGCGGGGGGCGGGGAGCTGTTTTTT	CASRPLAGGGELFF
TRBV14	NA	TRBJ2-3	TRBD2	TGTGCCAGCAGCCACTCGGGACTAGCGGGCGCGGATACGCAGTATTTT	CASSHSGLAGADTQYF
TRBV19	few	TRBJ2-2	NA	TGTGCCAGTAGGGAGGGTCCAGGGATGAACACCGGGGAGCTGTTTTTT	CASREGPGMNTGELFF
TRBV5-4	many	TRBJ2-7	NA	TGTGCCAGCAGCAGGGAACAGGGCTCCTACGAGCAGTACTTC	CASSREQGSYEQYF
TRBV12-3/TRBV12-4	NA	TRBJ1-2	NA	TGTGCCAGCAGTTTTCCAGGGGTGGGTGGCTACACCTTC	CASSFPGVGGYTF
TRBV6-1	NA	TRBJ2-7	TRBD1	TGTGCCAGCAGTGGAACCGGGACAGGGGGTATAGGATCCTACGAGCAGTACTTC	CASSGTGTGGIGSYEQYF
TRBV27	few	TRBJ1-2	NA	TGTGCCAGCAGTTTAATGTCGGGGTCCCTAGGAGGCTACACCTTC	CASSLMSGSLGGYTF
TRBV6-5	NA	TRBJ1-2	TRBD1	TGTGCCAGCAGTTCCCCGGGACAGGGGAACTATGGCTACACCTTC	CASSSPGQGNYGYTF
TRBV21-1	NA	TRBJ2-7	NA	NA	CASSKVGRGATIEYF
TRBV3-1/TRBV3-2	many	TRBJ1-1	NA	TGTGCCAGCCGTGGGGGGACTGAAGCTTTCTTT	CASRGGTEAFF
TRBV6-6	NA	TRBJ1-1	NA	TGTGCCAGCAGTCCAGGGGACACTGAAGCTTTCTTT	CASSPGDTEAFF
TRBV11-2	NA	TRBJ2-1	NA	TGTGCCAGCAGCTTAGATTTCGCCCGGAATGAGCAGTTCTTC	CASSLDFARNEQFF
TRBV4-3	NA	TRBJ1-2	NA	TGCGCCAGCAGCCAAGGTACAGGGACCTATGGCTACACCTTC	CASSQGTGTYGYTF
TRBV7-2	NA	TRBJ2-7	TRBD1	TGTGCCAGCAGCTCCTCAGGACAGGGGTCCTACGAGCAGTACTTC	CASSSSGQGSYEQYF
TRBV24-1	NA	TRBJ2-3	TRBD2	TGTGCCACCAGTGACCCATATAGCGGGTCGACAGATACGCAGTATTTT	CATSDPYSGSTDTQYF
TRBV19	NA	TRBJ1-1	TRBD1	TGTGCCAGTTTGGGGACAGGGTCGTCCACTGAAGCTTTCTTT	CASLGTGSSTEAFF
TRBV7-8	NA	TRBJ2-7	TRBD2	TGTGCCAGCAGCTCAAGGCGGGAGTCCTTCTACGAGCAGTACTTC	CASSSRRESFYEQYF
TRBV28	NA	TRBJ2-1	NA	TGTGCCAGCAGTCGGAGCCTCGACAATGAGCAGTTCTTC	CASSRSLDNEQFF
TRBV15	NA	TRBJ2-7	TRBD1	TGTGCCAACCTACCGGCGGGACAGGGGACTTCAGTCTCCTACGAGCAGTACTTC	CANLPAGQGTSVSYEQYF
TRBV11-2	NA	TRBJ1-2	NA	TGTGCCAGCACCGACAGCCGCCTTATCTATGGCTACACCTTC	CASTDSRLIYGYTF
TRBV7-9	NA	TRBJ2-6	TRBD1	TGTGCCAGCAGCTCGAACAGGGGCCCCTCTGGGGCCAACGTCCTGACTTTC	CASSSNRGPSGANVLTF
TRBV24-1	NA	TRBJ1-1	NA	TGTGCCACCAGTGATTTTTCAGGGGAGGGAGAAGCTTTCTTT	CATSDFSGEGEAFF
TRBV19	NA	TRBJ2-1	NA	TGTGCCAGTAGTATAGAGGCTAGGGAGCAGTTCTTC	CASSIEAREQFF
TRBV24-1	NA	TRBJ2-1	TRBD1	TGTGCCACCAGTGATCCCACCAACGTGGACAGGGCGGGCGAGCAGTTCTTC	CATSDPTNVDRAGEQFF
TRBV6-2/TRBV6-3	NA	TRBJ1-6	NA	TGTGCCAGCAGTCTGATAGTTTCACCCCTCCACTTT	CASSLIVSPLHF
TRBV6-5	once	TRBJ2-3	TRBD1	TGTGCCAGCAGTTTCGACAGGGATACCTACACAGATACGCAGTATTTT	CASSFDRDTYTDTQYF
TRBV5-1	once	TRBJ2-5	NA	TGCGCCAGCAGCTTGGCCCTCGGGACACCCCAAGAGACCCAGTACTTC	CASSLALGTPQETQYF
TRBV14	NA	TRBJ2-2	NA	TGTGCCAGCAGCCAAGATCCTACCGGGAATCCCGGGGAGCTGTTTTTT	CASSQDPTGNPGELFF
TRBV6-5	NA	TRBJ2-2	TRBD1	TGTGCCAGCAGTCGACAGGGGGGGACCGGGGAGCTGTTTTTT	CASSRQGGTGELFF
TRBV12-5	NA	TRBJ2-3	NA	TGTGCTAGTGGTTTGGTACTTAGGGGTCCAACAGATACGCAGTATTTT	CASGLVLRGPTDTQYF
TRBV19	NA	TRBJ2-3	TRBD2	TGTGCCAGTAGTTGGACTAGCGGGACAGATACGCAGTATTTT	CASSWTSGTDTQYF
TRBV2	NA	TRBJ1-1	NA	TGTGCCAGCAGAGAGATGAACACTGAAGCTTTCTTT	CASREMNTEAFF
TRBV5-1	NA	TRBJ1-1	TRBD1	TGCGCCAGCAGCTCACAGGGGGCATGGACTGAAGCTTTCTTT	CASSSQGAWTEAFF
TRBV3-1/TRBV3-2	few	TRBJ2-1	NA	TGTGCCAGCAGCCAAGGTTTATCCCTATACAATGAGCAGTTCTTC	CASSQGLSLYNEQFF
TRBV5-6	NA	TRBJ2-7	NA	TGTGCCAGCAGCATGGGGGGCGGAACCTACGAGCAGTACTTC	CASSMGGGTYEQYF
TRBV5-4	NA	TRBJ2-5	NA	TGTGCCAGCAGCTTAGTGGTTGGGGGGGCAACCCAGTACTTC	CASSLVVGGATQYF
TRBV7-8	NA	TRBJ2-3	TRBD1	TGTGCCAGCAGCTTAGTATCGGGACAGAGCACAGATACGCAGTATTTT	CASSLVSGQSTDTQYF
TRBV5-6	NA	TRBJ1-1	NA	TGTGCCAGCAGCTTTAATCGCCTAGCTGAAGCTTTCTTT	CASSFNRLAEAFF
TRBV14	NA	TRBJ2-7	NA	TGTGCCAGCAGCCAAGTCGGAGAGAGGGCCCCCTACGAGCAGTACTTC	CASSQVGERAPYEQYF
TRBV6-5	NA	TRBJ1-1	NA	TGTGCCAGCAGTTACTCGAAAACAGTGAACACTGAAGCTTTCTTT	CASSYSKTVNTEAFF
TRBV2	NA	TRBJ2-5	NA	TGTGCCAGCAGTGGTGATTTACGGGGGAGGAAAGAGACCCAGTACTTC	CASSGDLRGRKETQYF
TRBV24-1	few	TRBJ2-3	NA	TGTGCCACCAGTGATTCTACAGGCCACACAGATACGCAGTATTTT	CATSDSTGHTDTQYF
TRBV7-2	NA	TRBJ1-5	NA	TGTGCCAGCAGCTTAGAGGCAGGCCTCCAGCCCCAGCATTTT	CASSLEAGLQPQHF
TRBV7-9	NA	TRBJ2-3	TRBD1	TGTGCCAGCAGCTTCGGACAGGGATTTTCAGATACGCAGTATTTT	CASSFGQGFSDTQYF
TRBV4-3	NA	TRBJ2-7	NA	TGCGCCAGCAGCCAAGATTTCCGGTACGAGCAGTACTTC	CASSQDFRYEQYF
TRBV5-1	NA	TRBJ1-5	NA	TGCGCCAGCAGCCAGGAGGGTTATCAGCCCCAGCATTTT	CASSQEGYQPQHF
TRBV29-1	once	TRBJ1-1	NA	TGCAGCGCCGTCGGCGGGGGCACTGAAGCTTTCTTT	CSAVGGGTEAFF
TRBV28	NA	TRBJ2-6	TRBD1	TGTGCCAGCAGTTTAAGTCGCAGGGGGCCCCGCTCTGGGGCCAACGTCCTGACTTTC	CASSLSRRGPRSGANVLTF
TRBV28	NA	TRBJ1-1	NA	TGTGCCAGCAGTTTCAGTGTACAATGGAACACTGAAGCTTTCTTT	CASSFSVQWNTEAFF
TRBV7-9	once	TRBJ2-2	NA	TGTGCCAGCAGCATGGCGGCTAGCGCCGGGGAGCTGTTTTTT	CASSMAASAGELFF
TRBV4-3	NA	TRBJ2-2	NA	TGCGCCAGCAGCCACGCTCGGGGGGCGCTGACCGGGGAGCTGTTTTTT	CASSHARGALTGELFF